These 29 T cell receptor beta chains were all obtained from the same sample, sequenced in a study of cytomegalovirus exposure and HLA in healthy donors (dated by TCRdb to about 2017). Receptor amplification or capture employed the immunoSEQ multiplex PCR assay. For the multiplex PCR, a mixture combining 60 forward primers for TCR Vbeta segments and 13 reverse primers for TCR Jbeta segments was used. In TCRdb, the immuneACCESS table is reduced to in-frame sequences with V and J assigned. These tables do not hold every clone; where another copy was compared, an unresolved V gene accounts for under half, and the others remain unexplained. This sample gives under 250,000 clones in total; less than 85% of them show up just once. 0.63% of the sample comes from the top ten. The sample was PBMCs. The receptors derive from a man aged 18 to 30 in good health and CMV-seronegative.

The chain recombines TRBV5-4 with TRBJ1-3; weak D call: TRBD1 (5 bases). The CDR3 covers 16 residues. CDR1 and CDR2 from the germline V gene are SGHNT and YYREEE (reference sequence). V lost 4 bases and J 0 bases, leaving 14 bases between the germline ends. The DNA of the CDR3 is TGTGCCAGCAGCCCCTCGACAGTTCACTCTGGAAACACCATATATTTT. Amino acids: CASSPSTVHSGNTIYF.

This rearrangement joins TRBV5-4 to TRBJ2-7; 7 positions match TRBD1. With 1 base clipped from V and 5 bases from J, the junction kept 6 bases outside the gene matches. The CDR3 consists of 14 residues. Germline values: CDR1 SGHNT, CDR2 YYREEE (reference sequence). CDR3 protein: CASSLPGQIHEQYF. Here the CDR3 DNA reads TGTGCCAGCAGCTTGCCGGGACAGATCCACGAGCAGTACTTC.

This clone was counted only a few times. The chain links TRBV5-4 to TRBJ2-6; D not certain. Trimming cost V 6 bases and J 2 bases, with 9 bases left between them. The CDR3 spans 14 residues. Germline-derived CDR1 and CDR2 are SGHNT and YYREEE (reference sequence). CDR3 residues: CASNSAPGANVLTF. The CDR3 DNA follows: TGTGCCAGCAATTCCGCGCCTGGGGCCAACGTCCTGACTTTC.

A few counts support this clone. The V call is TRBV19, the J call TRBJ1-3; D possibly corresponds to TRBD1 (5 bases). This CDR3 comprises 16 residues. Germline CDR1 reads LNHDA; CDR2 reads SQIVND (reference sequence). V dropped 0 bases and J dropped 0 bases, with 9 bases sitting between them. The CDR3 nucleotides are TGTGCCAGTAGTATAGAAGACAGCCACTCTGGAAACACCATATATTTT. Translated, it gives CASSIEDSHSGNTIYF.

The gene calls are TRBV19 and TRBJ1-3, with D perhaps TRBD1 (6 bases). The CDR3 extends over 18 amino acids. The germline V gene encodes CDR1 LNHDA and CDR2 SQIVND (reference sequence). Trimming stripped 7 bases from V and 0 bases from J, with 22 bases between. CDR3 bases: TGTGCCAGTAATCCCCGCCGAGGGACACAGTTCTCTGGAAACACCATATATTTT. Its protein is CASNPRRGTQFSGNTIYF.

This clone was seen only a few times. The chain uses TRBV11-1 and TRBJ2-7; possible D gene TRBD1, 5 bases. CDR3 size: 14 residues. Germline V gene lookup returns CDR1 SGHAT and CDR2 FQDESV (reference sequence). V lost 2 bases and J lost 5, with 13 bases in between. The CDR3 DNA reads TGTGCCAGCAGCTTATATCCAGGGATGGACGAGCAGTACTTC. Protein product: CASSLYPGMDEQYF.

CDR3 nucleotide sequence: TGTGCCAGCAGCGATAGCGGGAACACCGGGGAGCTGTTTTTT. This codes for CASSDSGNTGELFF. The chain couples TRBV7-3 to TRBJ2-2, with D tentatively TRBD2 (6 bases). CDR1 and CDR2 from the germline V gene are SGHTA and FQGTGA. The CDR3 runs to 14 residues. V was shortened by 5 bases and J by 1 base, with 8 bases between the two germline ends.

V is TRBV5-1 and J is TRBJ1-1, with a weak D call TRBD1 (6 bases). This CDR3 has 14 residues. In germline, CDR1 is SGHRS, CDR2 YFSETQ. V lost 6 bases and J 4 bases, leaving 16 bases between the germline ends. DNA for the CDR3: TGCGCCAGCAACGGGGGCGGGGGAATCACTGAAGCTTTCTTT. This sequence encodes CASNGGGGITEAFF.

Only a few counts were recorded for this clone. This chain joins TRBV18 and TRBJ1-5; tentative D call: TRBD1 (6 bases). V was clipped by 4 bases and J by 0 bases, with 13 bases between them. CDR3 length: 16 residues. Germline assignment: CDR1 KGHSH and CDR2 LQKENI. CDR3 protein: CASSRTELNSNQPQHF. The CDR3 DNA reads as TGTGCCAGCTCACGGACAGAGCTGAATAGCAATCAGCCCCAGCATTTT.

J is TRBJ1-6 and V is TRBV5-6; 7 positions match TRBD1. This CDR3 is built from 14 residues. Unmatched junction bases numbered 3, after V lost 4 bases and J lost 5 bases. Germline loops: CDR1 SGHDT, CDR2 YYEEEE. CDR3 sequence reads: CASSLGQNNSPLHF. Written as DNA, the CDR3 is TGTGCCAGCAGCCTGGGACAGAATAATTCACCCCTCCACTTT. The full variable domain, rest sourced from reference TRBV5-6 and TRBJ1-6, is DAGVTQSPTHLIKTRGQQVTLRCSPKSGHDTVSWYQQALGQGPQFIFQYYEEEERQRGNFPDRFSGHQFPNYSSELNVNALLLGDSALYLCASSLGQNNSPLHFGNGTRLTVT.

The rearrangement uses TRBV6-6 and TRBJ1-1, with TRBD1 identical over 10 bases. This CDR3 is 15 amino acids long. The J segment lost 0 bases and the V segment lost 10 bases, leaving 8 bases of the junction unmatched. Germline V lookup: CDR1 MNHNY, CDR2 SVGAGI (reference sequence). This CDR3 is CATRTGGSMNTEAFF. The DNA for the CDR3 is TGTGCCACACGGACAGGGGGATCGATGAACACTGAAGCTTTCTTT.

This CDR3 reads CASSQPGSISYEQYF. As DNA, the CDR3 is TGTGCCAGCAGCCAGCCGGGTTCTATCTCCTACGAGCAGTACTTC. The rearrangement links TRBV7-8 to TRBJ2-7; D is unresolved. V lost 5 bases, J lost 0 bases, and 14 bases lay in between. The CDR3 is made up of 15 amino acids. Germline V CDR1 and CDR2: SGHVS, FQNEAQ.

The chain links TRBV7-2 to TRBJ1-2, with a possible D match to TRBD1 (5 bases). Germline V gives CDR1 SGHTA, CDR2 FQGNSA. V dropped 5 bases and J dropped 1 base, with 14 bases sitting between them. This CDR3 contains 15 residues. CDR3: CASSPVGGDNYGYTF. The CDR3 DNA reads as TGTGCCAGCAGCCCAGTCGGAGGGGATAACTATGGCTACACCTTC.

Details on this clone: Within the sample, other DNA sequences also encode this same CDR3. This chain uses TRBV18 with TRBJ1-2; 7 nucleotides agree with TRBD1. With V trimmed by 5 bases and J by 6 bases, 3 bases remained unmatched. The length of the CDR3 is 12 residues. Germline lookup yields CDR1 KGHSH and CDR2 LQKENI. CDR3 sequence (DNA): TGTGCCAGCTCATCTGACAGGGATGGCTACACCTTC. The encoded protein is CASSSDRDGYTF.

V and J are TRBV19 and TRBJ2-1; D is uncertain. CDR1 LNHDA and CDR2 SQIVND come from the germline V gene (reference sequence). V shed 5 bases and J shed 5 bases, with 10 bases lying between them. The CDR3 loop spans 13 amino acids. The CDR3 region has the DNA TGTGCCAGTAGTCCCGGGTCCCACAATGAGCAGTTCTTC. It yields the protein CASSPGSHNEQFF.

The chain employs TRBV5-1 and TRBJ1-5; possibly TRBD1 for D (6 bases). There are 15 residues in the CDR3. In germline, CDR1 is SGHRS, CDR2 YFSETQ. V was cut by 0 bases and J by 4 bases, with 11 bases left in between. DNA of the CDR3: TGCGCCAGCAGCTTGGAGGGGGTCCGGAATCAGCCCCAGCATTTT. Encoded protein: CASSLEGVRNQPQHF.

The rearrangement joins TRBV6-5 to TRBJ2-1; maybe TRBD2 (5 bases). The CDR3 runs to 15 residues. Germline values: CDR1 MNHEY, CDR2 SVGAGI. V was trimmed by 2 bases and J by 9 bases, leaving 17 bases between them. CDR3 residues: CASSYGVAQRGEQFF. The CDR3 DNA reads as TGTGCCAGCAGTTACGGCGTAGCCCAACGGGGTGAGCAGTTCTTC.

The V and J genes are TRBV7-9 and TRBJ2-5; no clear D gene. The V end was cut by 3 bases, the J end by 7 bases, with 6 bases between. Germline assignment: CDR1 SEHNR and CDR2 FQNEAQ (reference sequence). The CDR3 runs 11 residues. The CDR3 spells CASSFSGTQYF. The CDR3, as DNA: TGTGCCAGCAGCTTCTCCGGGACCCAGTACTTC.

This rearrangement joins TRBV4-1 to TRBJ2-7, with TRBD2 matching over 10 bases. The CDR3 is made up of 17 amino acids. J gave up 4 bases and V 1 base, and 10 bases lay outside the gene matches. Germline V gene sequence: CDR1 MGHRA, CDR2 YSYEKL. The CDR3, as DNA: TGCGCCAGCAGCCAAGGGCGGGGAGCGGGAGGGTTTTACGAGCAGTACTTC. It specifies CASSQGRGAGGFYEQYF.

V is TRBV27 and J is TRBJ1-5; D is possibly TRBD1 (6 bases). The germline V and J ends were trimmed by 7 bases and 4 bases, with 17 bases remaining between them. CDR1 is MNHEY, CDR2 SMNVEV, per germline (reference sequence). The CDR3 extends over 15 amino acids. CDR3 bases: TGTGCCAGCACTCCCCTCCCAGGGGCTAATCAGCCCCAGCATTTT. The encoded protein is CASTPLPGANQPQHF.

The chain carries TRBV4-2 and TRBJ2-2, with a tentative D call TRBD1 (6 bases). This CDR3 has 18 amino acids. From germline, CDR1 is LGHNA and CDR2 YNFKEQ. Trimming stripped 0 bases from V and 0 bases from J, with 14 bases between. The CDR3: CASSQDRGTVANTGELFF. Written as DNA, the CDR3 is TGTGCCAGCAGCCAAGATAGGGGGACCGTTGCGAACACCGGGGAGCTGTTTTTT.

The genes are TRBV28 and TRBJ2-5; 9 bases are a match to TRBD1. This CDR3 region has 12 residues. V gave up 4 bases and J gave up 13 bases; unmatched junction bases: 7. CDR1 and CDR2 from the germline V gene are MDHEN and SYDVKM. DNA for the CDR3: TGTGCCAGCAGTTCTACTACAGGGGGCTGGTACTTC. Translation: CASSSTTGGWYF.

Details on this clone: Other nucleotide sequences from this sample produce the same CDR3. The chain is built from TRBV5-1 and TRBJ1-3; TRBD1 aligns across 7 bases. The germline gives CDR1 SGHRS, CDR2 YFSETQ. The CDR3 is 14 amino acids. V was clipped by 3 bases and J by 0 bases; unmatched bases: 0. The CDR3 loop is CASSSGGSGNTIYF. In DNA, the CDR3 is TGCGCCAGCAGCTCAGGGGGCTCTGGAAACACCATATATTTT. The entire variable domain, with the rest obtained from reference TRBV5-1 and TRBJ1-3, is as follows: KAGVTQTPRYLIKTRGQQVTLSCSPISGHRSVSWYQQTPGQGLQFLFEYFSETQRNKGNFPGRFSGRQFSNSRSEMNVSTLELGDSALYLCASSSGGSGNTIYFGEGSWLTVV.

The chain links TRBV18 to TRBJ2-6; D uncertain. V was clipped by 3 bases and J by 2 bases, with 8 bases between them. In germline, CDR1 is KGHSH, CDR2 LQKENI. The CDR3 covers 15 residues. CDR3 bases: TGTGCCAGCTCACCGATGCCTACTGGGGCCAACGTCCTGACTTTC. It codes for CASSPMPTGANVLTF. Together with reference TRBV18 and TRBJ2-6, the CDR3 gives the full variable domain: NAGVMQNPRHLVRRRGQEARLRCSPMKGHSHVYWYRQLPEEGLKFMVYLQKENIIDESGMPKERFSAEFPKEGPSILRIQQVVRGDSAAYFCASSPMPTGANVLTFGAGSRLTVL.

This chain connects TRBV19 to TRBJ1-6, with 11 bases matching TRBD1. CDR3 size: 14 residues. The junction had 7 bases not matched to a gene; V was cut back by 9 bases and J by 9 bases. Germline loops: CDR1 LNHDA, CDR2 SQIVND (reference sequence). CDR3 loop: CASSRDRGFSPLHF. For the CDR3, the DNA is TGTGCCAGCAGTCGGGACAGGGGGTTTTCACCCCTCCACTTT. Filled out from reference TRBV19 and TRBJ1-6, the complete variable domain reads DGGITQSPKYLFRKEGQNVTLSCEQNLNHDAMYWYRQDPGQGLRLIYYSQIVNDFQKGDIAEGYSVSREKKESFPLTVTSAQKNPTAFYLCASSRDRGFSPLHFGNGTRLTVT.

The J gene is TRBJ1-1, the V gene TRBV9; TRBD1 matches at 10 bases. CDR1 and CDR2 (germline): SGDLS, YYNGEE. Trimming cost V 0 bases and J 1 base; bases outside gene matches: 3. This CDR3 region has 16 residues. The CDR3, as DNA: TGTGCCAGCAGCGTAGGGGACAGGGGCGGGAACACTGAAGCTTTCTTT. Protein product: CASSVGDRGGNTEAFF. Full variable domain (missing parts from reference TRBV9 and TRBJ1-1): DSGVTQTPKHLITATGQRVTLRCSPRSGDLSVYWYQQSLDQGLQFLIQYYNGEERAKGNILERFSAQQFPDLHSELNLSSLELGDSALYFCASSVGDRGGNTEAFFGQGTRLTVV.

J is TRBJ1-2 and V is TRBV9; D is unresolved. The germline gives CDR1 SGDLS, CDR2 YYNGEE. The CDR3 runs 12 residues. Trimming cost V 0 bases and J 5 bases, with 5 bases left between them. Here the CDR3 DNA reads TGTGCCAGCAGCGTAGCAGGATATGGCTACACCTTC. This encodes CASSVAGYGYTF.

The CDR3, as DNA: TGTGCCTCCTTACGAGGGCCAATTACGGGGGGAGCTGAAGCTTTCTTT. Amino acids: CASLRGPITGGAEAFF. The V call is TRBV7-9, the J call TRBJ1-1, with D possibly being TRBD1 (5 bases). The V gene's germline CDR1 is SEHNR and CDR2 FQNEAQ (reference sequence). The length of the CDR3 is 16 residues. Between the trimmed V and J ends, which lost 11 bases and 6 bases, there was a span of 28 bases.

This clone came up a few times. The chain uses TRBV5-1 and TRBJ2-1; 10 bases are shared with TRBD2. Germline CDR1 reads SGHRS; CDR2 reads YFSETQ. V lost 4 bases, J lost 9 bases, and 10 bases stayed unmatched. The CDR3 sequence is 15 residues long. In DNA form, the CDR3 reads TGCGCCAGCAGCATACTAGCGGGAATAGATGTTGAGCAGTTCTTC. Translated: CASSILAGIDVEQFF.